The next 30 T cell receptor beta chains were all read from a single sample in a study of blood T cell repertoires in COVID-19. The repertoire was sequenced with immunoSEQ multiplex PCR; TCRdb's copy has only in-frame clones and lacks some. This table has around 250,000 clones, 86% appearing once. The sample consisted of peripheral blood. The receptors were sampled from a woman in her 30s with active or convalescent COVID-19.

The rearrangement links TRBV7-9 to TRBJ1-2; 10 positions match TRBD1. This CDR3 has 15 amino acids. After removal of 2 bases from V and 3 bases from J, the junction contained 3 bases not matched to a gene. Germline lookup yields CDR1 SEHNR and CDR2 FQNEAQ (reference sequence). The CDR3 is CASSLKGTGDYGYTF. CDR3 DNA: TGTGCCAGCAGCTTAAAAGGGACAGGGGACTATGGCTACACCTTC.

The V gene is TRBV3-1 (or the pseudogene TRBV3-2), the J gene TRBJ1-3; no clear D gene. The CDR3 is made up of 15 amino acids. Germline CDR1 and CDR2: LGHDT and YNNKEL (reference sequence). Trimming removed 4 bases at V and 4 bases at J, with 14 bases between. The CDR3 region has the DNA TGTGCCAGCAGCCCCTCGGCGGGCCTAGGAAACACCATATATTTT. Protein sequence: CASSPSAGLGNTIYF.

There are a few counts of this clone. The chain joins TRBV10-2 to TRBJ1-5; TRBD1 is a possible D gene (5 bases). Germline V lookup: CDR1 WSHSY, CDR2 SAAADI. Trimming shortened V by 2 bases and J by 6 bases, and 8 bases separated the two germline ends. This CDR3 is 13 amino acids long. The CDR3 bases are TGCGCCAGCAGTGAGGGGGCTAGTCAGCCCCAGCATTTT. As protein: CASSEGASQPQHF.

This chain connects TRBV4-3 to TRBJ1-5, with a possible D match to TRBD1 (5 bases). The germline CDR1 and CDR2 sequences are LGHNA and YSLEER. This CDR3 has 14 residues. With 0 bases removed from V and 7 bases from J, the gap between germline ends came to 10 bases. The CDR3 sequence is CASSQDRGVQPQHF. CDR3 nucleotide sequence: TGCGCCAGCAGCCAAGATCGGGGGGTGCAGCCCCAGCATTTT.

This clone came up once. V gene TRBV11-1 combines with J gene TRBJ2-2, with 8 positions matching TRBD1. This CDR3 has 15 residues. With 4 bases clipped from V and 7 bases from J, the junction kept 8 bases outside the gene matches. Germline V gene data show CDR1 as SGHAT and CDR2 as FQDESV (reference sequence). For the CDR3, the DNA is TGTGCCAGCAGCTCCTCCGGACAGGGCGGCGGGGAGCTGTTTTTT. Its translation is CASSSSGQGGGELFF.

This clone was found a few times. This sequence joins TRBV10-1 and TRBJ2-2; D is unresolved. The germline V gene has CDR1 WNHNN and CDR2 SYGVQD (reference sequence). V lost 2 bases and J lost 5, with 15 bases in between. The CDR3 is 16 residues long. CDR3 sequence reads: CASSELHSSGTGELFF. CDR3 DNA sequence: TGCGCCAGCAGTGAGCTGCATTCCTCCGGGACCGGGGAGCTGTTTTTT.

The chain's CDR3 is CASNRPGERNQPQHF. The DNA for the CDR3 is TGTGCCAGTAATAGGCCGGGGGAACGCAATCAGCCCCAGCATTTT. V and J are TRBV19 and TRBJ1-5; tentatively, D is TRBD1 (5 bases). V was shortened by 7 bases and J by 2 bases, with 15 bases between the two germline ends. This CDR3 has 15 residues. Germline V lookup: CDR1 LNHDA, CDR2 SQIVND (reference sequence).

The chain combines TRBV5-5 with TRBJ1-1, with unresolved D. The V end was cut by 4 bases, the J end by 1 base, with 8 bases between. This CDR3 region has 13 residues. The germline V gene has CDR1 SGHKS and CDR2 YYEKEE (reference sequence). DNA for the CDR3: TGTGCCAGCAGCCGTGCCGGGAACACTGAAGCTTTCTTT. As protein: CASSRAGNTEAFF.

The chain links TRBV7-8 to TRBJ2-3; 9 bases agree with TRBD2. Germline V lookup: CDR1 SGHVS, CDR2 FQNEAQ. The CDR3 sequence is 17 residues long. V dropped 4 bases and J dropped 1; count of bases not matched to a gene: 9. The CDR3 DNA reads TGTGCCAGCAGCTCACCTATCGAGCGGGGGGGCACAGATACGCAGTATTTT. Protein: CASSSPIERGGTDTQYF.

The CDR3 DNA sequence: TGTGCCAGCAGCTTAGTCGCAGGGCGGAACACTGAAGCTTTCTTT. This encodes CASSLVAGRNTEAFF. This rearrangement joins TRBV7-9 to TRBJ1-1; D perhaps matches TRBD1 (5 bases). Trimming removed 1 base from V and 1 base from J, with 10 bases in between. This CDR3 region has 15 residues. Germline lookup yields CDR1 SEHNR and CDR2 FQNEAQ (reference sequence).

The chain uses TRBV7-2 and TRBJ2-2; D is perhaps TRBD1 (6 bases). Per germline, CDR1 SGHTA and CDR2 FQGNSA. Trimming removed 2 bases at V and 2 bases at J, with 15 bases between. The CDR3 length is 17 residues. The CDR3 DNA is TGTGCCAGCAGCTTAACAGGGCGAATTAGAAACACCGGGGAGCTGTTTTTT. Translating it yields CASSLTGRIRNTGELFF.

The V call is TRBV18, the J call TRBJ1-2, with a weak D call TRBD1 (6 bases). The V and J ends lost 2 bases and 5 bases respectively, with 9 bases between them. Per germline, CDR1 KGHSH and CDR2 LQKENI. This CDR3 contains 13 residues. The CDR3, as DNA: TGTGCCAGCTCACCAGGGGGCCGATATGGCTACACCTTC. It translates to CASSPGGRYGYTF.

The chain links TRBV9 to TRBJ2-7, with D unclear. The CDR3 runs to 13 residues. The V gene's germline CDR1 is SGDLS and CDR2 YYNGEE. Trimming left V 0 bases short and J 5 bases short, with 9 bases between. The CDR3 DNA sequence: TGTGCCAGCAGCGTAGGTCAGTACCACGAGCAGTACTTC. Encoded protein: CASSVGQYHEQYF.

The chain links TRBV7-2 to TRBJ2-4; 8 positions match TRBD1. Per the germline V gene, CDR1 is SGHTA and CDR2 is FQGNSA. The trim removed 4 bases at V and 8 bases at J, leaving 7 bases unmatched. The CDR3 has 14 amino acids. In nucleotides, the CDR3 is TGTGCCAGCAGCTATCCAGGGGGCACGGACATTCAGTACTTC. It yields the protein CASSYPGGTDIQYF.

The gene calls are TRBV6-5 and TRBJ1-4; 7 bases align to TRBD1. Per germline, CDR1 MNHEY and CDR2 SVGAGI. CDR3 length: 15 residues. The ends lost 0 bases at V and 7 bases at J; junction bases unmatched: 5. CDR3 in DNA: TGTGCCAGCAGTTACTCAGCAGGGGGACGTGAAAAACTGTTTTTT. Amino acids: CASSYSAGGREKLFF.

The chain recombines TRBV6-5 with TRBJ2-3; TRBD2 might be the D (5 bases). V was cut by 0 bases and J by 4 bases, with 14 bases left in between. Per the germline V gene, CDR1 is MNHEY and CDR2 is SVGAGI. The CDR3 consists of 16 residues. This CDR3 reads CASSYSIGIAPDTQYF. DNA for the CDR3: TGTGCCAGCAGTTACTCGATTGGGATAGCGCCAGATACGCAGTATTTT.

DNA for the CDR3: TGTGCCAGCAGCCATGGGACAAAACTTAACTATGGCTACACCTTC. It is translated as CASSHGTKLNYGYTF. The chain couples TRBV3-1 (or the pseudogene TRBV3-2) to TRBJ1-2, with a weak D call TRBD1 (6 bases). Trimming removed 3 bases at V and 1 base at J, with 12 bases between. Germline CDR1 is LGHDT and CDR2 is YNNKEL (reference sequence). The length of the CDR3 is 15 residues.

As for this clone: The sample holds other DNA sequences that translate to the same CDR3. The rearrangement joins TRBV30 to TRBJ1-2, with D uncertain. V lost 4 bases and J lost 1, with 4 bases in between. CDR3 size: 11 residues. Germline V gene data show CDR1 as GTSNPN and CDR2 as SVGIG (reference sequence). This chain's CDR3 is CAWNINYGYTF. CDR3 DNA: TGTGCCTGGAACATTAACTATGGCTACACCTTC.

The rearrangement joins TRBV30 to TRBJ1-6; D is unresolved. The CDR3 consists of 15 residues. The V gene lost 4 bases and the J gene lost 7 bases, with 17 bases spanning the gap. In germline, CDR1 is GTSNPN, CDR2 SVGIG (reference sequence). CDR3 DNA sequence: TGTGCCTGGACGAACAGAAACGCTCGAAATTCACCCCTCCACTTT. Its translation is CAWTNRNARNSPLHF.

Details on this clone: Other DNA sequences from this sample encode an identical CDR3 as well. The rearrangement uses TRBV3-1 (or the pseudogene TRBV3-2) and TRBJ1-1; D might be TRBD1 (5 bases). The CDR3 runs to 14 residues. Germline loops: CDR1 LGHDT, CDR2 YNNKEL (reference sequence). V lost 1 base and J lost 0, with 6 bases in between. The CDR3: CASSQGGVNTEAFF. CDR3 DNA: TGTGCCAGCAGCCAAGGGGGCGTGAACACTGAAGCTTTCTTT.

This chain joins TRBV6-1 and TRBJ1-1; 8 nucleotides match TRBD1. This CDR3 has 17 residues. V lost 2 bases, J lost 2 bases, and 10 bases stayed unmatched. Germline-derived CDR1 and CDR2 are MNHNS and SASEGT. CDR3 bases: TGTGCCAGCAGTGAATTTTGGCGTCAGGGGGCTAACACTGAAGCTTTCTTT. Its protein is CASSEFWRQGANTEAFF.

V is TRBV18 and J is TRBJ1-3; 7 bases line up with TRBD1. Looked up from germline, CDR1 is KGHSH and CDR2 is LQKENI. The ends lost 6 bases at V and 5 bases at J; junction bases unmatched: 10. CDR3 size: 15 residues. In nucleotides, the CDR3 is TGTGCCAGCTCGGAACGACAGGGTAGGAGAAACACCATATATTTT. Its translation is CASSERQGRRNTIYF.

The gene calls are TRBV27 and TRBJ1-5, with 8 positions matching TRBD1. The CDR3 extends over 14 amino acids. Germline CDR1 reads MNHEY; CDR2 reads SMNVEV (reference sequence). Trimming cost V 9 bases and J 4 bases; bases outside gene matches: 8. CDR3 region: CARNQGADNQPQHF. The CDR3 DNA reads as TGTGCCAGGAATCAGGGGGCAGATAATCAGCCCCAGCATTTT.

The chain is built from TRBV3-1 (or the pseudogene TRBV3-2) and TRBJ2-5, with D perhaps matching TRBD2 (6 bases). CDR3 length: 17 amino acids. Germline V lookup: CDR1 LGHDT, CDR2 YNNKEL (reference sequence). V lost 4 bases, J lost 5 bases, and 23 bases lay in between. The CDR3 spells CASSPSLPGERGETQYF. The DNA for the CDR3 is TGTGCCAGCAGCCCCTCCCTACCGGGGGAACGTGGGGAGACCCAGTACTTC.

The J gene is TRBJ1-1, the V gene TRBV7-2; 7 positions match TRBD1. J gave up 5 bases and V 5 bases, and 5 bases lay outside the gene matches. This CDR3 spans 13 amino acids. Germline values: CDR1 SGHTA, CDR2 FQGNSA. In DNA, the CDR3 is TGTGCCAGCAGCCAAGGACAGGTGACTGAAGCTTTCTTT. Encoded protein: CASSQGQVTEAFF.

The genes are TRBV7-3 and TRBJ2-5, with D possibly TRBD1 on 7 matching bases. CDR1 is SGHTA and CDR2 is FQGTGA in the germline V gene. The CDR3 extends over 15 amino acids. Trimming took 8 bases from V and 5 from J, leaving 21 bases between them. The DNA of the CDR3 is TGTGCCAGCCCCTCCCCCCCAGGGGGGTTGGAGACCCAGTACTTC. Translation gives CASPSPPGGLETQYF.

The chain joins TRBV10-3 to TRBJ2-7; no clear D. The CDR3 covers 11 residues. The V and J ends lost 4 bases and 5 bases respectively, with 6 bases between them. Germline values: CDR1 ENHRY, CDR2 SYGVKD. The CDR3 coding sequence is TGTGCCATCAGTGGCGTCGACGAGCAGTACTTC. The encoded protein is CAISGVDEQYF.

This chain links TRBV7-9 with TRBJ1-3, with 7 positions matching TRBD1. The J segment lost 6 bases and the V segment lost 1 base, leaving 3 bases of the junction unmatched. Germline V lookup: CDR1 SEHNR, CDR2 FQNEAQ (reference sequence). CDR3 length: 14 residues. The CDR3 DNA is TGTGCCAGCAGCTTAGACAGGGGATTAAACACCATATATTTT. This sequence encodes CASSLDRGLNTIYF.

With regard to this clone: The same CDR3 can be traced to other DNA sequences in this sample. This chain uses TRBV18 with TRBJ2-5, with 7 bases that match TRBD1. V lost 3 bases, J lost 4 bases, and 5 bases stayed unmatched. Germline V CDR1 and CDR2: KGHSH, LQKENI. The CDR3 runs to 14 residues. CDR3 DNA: TGTGCCAGCTCACCCCGGACAGGTTCAGAGACCCAGTACTTC. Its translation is CASSPRTGSETQYF. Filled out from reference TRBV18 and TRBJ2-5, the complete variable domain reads NAGVMQNPRHLVRRRGQEARLRCSPMKGHSHVYWYRQLPEEGLKFMVYLQKENIIDESGMPKERFSAEFPKEGPSILRIQQVVRGDSAAYFCASSPRTGSETQYFGPGTRLLVL.

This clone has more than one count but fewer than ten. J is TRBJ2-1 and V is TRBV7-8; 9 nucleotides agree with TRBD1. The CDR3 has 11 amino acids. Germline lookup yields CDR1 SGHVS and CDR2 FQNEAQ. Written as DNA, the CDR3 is TGTGGGACAGGGGACTACAATGAGCAGTTCTTC. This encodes CGTGDYNEQFF.